Shown below are 27 T cell receptor beta chains from a single sample sequenced in a study of blood T cell repertoires in COVID-19. The method was immunoSEQ multiplex PCR; TCRdb's version includes in-frame clones alone and lacks a portion of them. The table records under 150,000 clones, 88% of them present only once. Sequencing was done on a sample of peripheral blood. The receptors here all came from a human donor in a cohort sampled during active COVID-19.

The chain is built from TRBV7-2 and TRBJ2-3, with a tentative D call TRBD2 (6 bases). CDR1 and CDR2 from the germline V gene are SGHTA and FQGNSA. The CDR3 is 14 amino acids. V was shortened by 7 bases and J by 0 bases, with 11 bases between the two germline ends. This CDR3 is CASTRGISTDTQYF. The DNA of the CDR3 is TGTGCCAGCACCCGGGGGATAAGCACAGATACGCAGTATTTT.

In DNA, the CDR3 is TGCGCCAGCAGCCAAGATCTACTAGCGGGAGTGAACAATGAGCAGTTCTTC. This translates into CASSQDLLAGVNNEQFF. The chain couples TRBV4-3 to TRBJ2-1; 11 positions agree with TRBD2. The trim removed 0 bases at V and 5 bases at J, leaving 6 bases unmatched. Germline V gene sequence: CDR1 LGHNA, CDR2 YSLEER. CDR3 size: 17 residues.

This chain links TRBV28 with TRBJ1-6, with D uncertain. Germline CDR1 MDHEN, CDR2 SYDVKM. The ends were cut back, 6 bases at V and 11 bases at J, with 11 bases in the middle. The CDR3 consists of 12 residues. The DNA for the CDR3 is TGTGCCAGCAGCAAAGAACGCGCACCCCTCCACTTT. This sequence encodes CASSKERAPLHF.

This clone was seen once. The chain recombines TRBV15 with TRBJ2-1, with a weak D call TRBD2 (6 bases). The CDR3 length is 16 residues. Germline V gives CDR1 LNHNV, CDR2 YYDKDF (reference sequence). V lost 0 bases, J lost 0 bases, and 9 bases lay in between. The CDR3 nucleotides read TGTGCCACCAGCAGAGAGAAGGAGGGCTCCTACAATGAGCAGTTCTTC. Amino acid sequence: CATSREKEGSYNEQFF.

The gene calls are TRBV2 and TRBJ2-3; no reliable D call. Looked up from germline, CDR1 is SNHLY and CDR2 is FYNNEI. CDR3 length equals 13 residues. V shed 5 bases and J shed 9 bases, with 15 bases lying between them. The CDR3 sequence is CASSLTYVETQYF. The CDR3 DNA is TGTGCCAGCAGTCTAACGTACGTCGAGACGCAGTATTTT.

This chain uses TRBV29-1 with TRBJ1-2, with 8 bases fitting TRBD1. V trimming: 5 bases; J trimming: 3 bases; junction bases outside the gene matches: 11. The CDR3 length is 15 residues. Germline loops: CDR1 SQVTM, CDR2 ANQGSEA. Here the CDR3 reads CSVIDIQGEDYGYTF. CDR3 nucleotide sequence: TGCAGCGTTATAGATATACAGGGGGAGGACTATGGCTACACCTTC.

The chain joins TRBV10-2 to TRBJ1-1; 8 nucleotides match TRBD1. Germline assignment: CDR1 WSHSY and CDR2 SAAADI. With 6 bases clipped from V and 3 bases from J, the junction kept 9 bases outside the gene matches. The CDR3 has 15 residues. The CDR3 DNA reads as TGCGCCAGCAGGCACAGGGGGGGTGCGGACACTGAAGCTTTCTTT. Translated, it gives CASRHRGGADTEAFF.

This chain connects TRBV6-6 to TRBJ2-3; the match to TRBD1 covers 7 bases. Germline V gene sequence: CDR1 MNHNY, CDR2 SVGAGI (reference sequence). Unmatched junction bases numbered 3, after V lost 6 bases and J lost 6 bases. The CDR3 contains 12 residues. The CDR3 region is CASSDRADTQYF. The CDR3 nucleotides read TGTGCCAGCAGCGACAGGGCGGATACGCAGTATTTT.

The gene calls are TRBV11-3 and TRBJ2-3, with D possibly matching TRBD2 (5 bases). Germline CDR1 SGHNT, CDR2 YENEEA. Trimming removed 4 bases from V and 3 bases from J, with 14 bases in between. CDR3 length: 15 amino acids. The CDR3 coding sequence is TGTGCCAGCAGCTATTCAGAGCGGCGGACAGATACGCAGTATTTT. It translates to CASSYSERRTDTQYF.

The chain joins TRBV9 to TRBJ1-4, with D possibly being TRBD1 (5 bases). The germline V and J ends were trimmed by 4 bases and 3 bases, with 13 bases remaining between them. CDR1 and CDR2 (germline): SGDLS, YYNGEE. The CDR3 consists of 15 residues. As DNA, the CDR3 is TGTGCCAGCAGCCTGGGGGGGAGGCCTAATGAAAAACTGTTTTTT. It translates to CASSLGGRPNEKLFF.

The chain links TRBV19 to TRBJ1-5; D gene ambiguous. V was clipped by 7 bases and J by 9 bases, with 13 bases between them. This CDR3 spans 12 amino acids. Germline assignment: CDR1 LNHDA and CDR2 SQIVND (reference sequence). The CDR3 spells CASKLSVGPQHF. CDR3 nucleotide sequence: TGTGCCAGTAAACTCTCCGTTGGGCCCCAGCATTTT. The full variable domain, its missing parts supplied by reference TRBV19 and TRBJ1-5, is DGGITQSPKYLFRKEGQNVTLSCEQNLNHDAMYWYRQDPGQGLRLIYYSQIVNDFQKGDIAEGYSVSREKKESFPLTVTSAQKNPTAFYLCASKLSVGPQHFGDGTRLSIL.

V usage is TRBV19 and J usage is TRBJ2-2; 11 bases map to TRBD2. CDR1 and CDR2 from the germline V gene are LNHDA and SQIVND (reference sequence). With V trimmed by 2 bases and J by 6 bases, 17 bases remained unmatched. The CDR3 is 20 residues long. The CDR3 region has the DNA TGTGCCAGTAGTATAATTTATACTAGCGGGAGTTTCGGTAACCCCGGGGAGCTGTTTTTT. Residues: CASSIIYTSGSFGNPGELFF.

This chain uses TRBV19 with TRBJ1-4; the D is unclear. CDR1 and CDR2 (germline): LNHDA, SQIVND (reference sequence). This CDR3 comprises 14 residues. Trimming left V 0 bases short and J 7 bases short, with 9 bases between. CDR3 DNA: TGTGCCAGTAGTATAGATTCGGGGAGTGAAAAACTGTTTTTT. This encodes CASSIDSGSEKLFF.

The genes are TRBV28 and TRBJ2-7, with unresolved D. This CDR3 is 14 amino acids long. Trimming cost V 6 bases and J 6 bases, with 18 bases left between them. Germline V gene data show CDR1 as MDHEN and CDR2 as SYDVKM. The CDR3 DNA reads TGTGCCAGCAGCGCGCCCCGGGTTTCGAGCGAGCAGTACTTC. Translated, it gives CASSAPRVSSEQYF.

The V and J genes are TRBV5-1 and TRBJ2-2, with 14 nucleotides matching TRBD2. V was pared by 4 bases and J by 7 bases, with 12 bases of the junction left unmatched. This CDR3 has 18 residues. Looked up from germline, CDR1 is SGHRS and CDR2 is YFSETQ. CDR3 in DNA: TGCGCCAGCAGCCCGACCCCGGGACTAGCGGGAGTTATCGGGGAGCTGTTTTTT. Protein: CASSPTPGLAGVIGELFF. Combining the CDR3 with reference TRBV5-1 and TRBJ2-2 gives the whole variable domain KAGVTQTPRYLIKTRGQQVTLSCSPISGHRSVSWYQQTPGQGLQFLFEYFSETQRNKGNFPGRFSGRQFSNSRSEMNVSTLELGDSALYLCASSPTPGLAGVIGELFFGEGSRLTVL.

This sequence joins TRBV6-5 and TRBJ2-3; D might be TRBD2 (6 bases). Trimming took off 0 bases at V and 4 bases at J, with 14 bases between the two ends. In germline, CDR1 is MNHEY, CDR2 SVGAGI. This CDR3 comprises 16 residues. The CDR3 nucleotides read TGTGCCAGCAGTTACTCCTTTTTACGGAGGGCAGATACGCAGTATTTT. Its protein product is CASSYSFLRRADTQYF.

There are a few counts of this clone. CDR3 residues: CASSQDKGGPTGELFF. The CDR3 region has the DNA TGCGCCAGCAGCCAAGATAAGGGGGGGCCCACCGGGGAGCTGTTTTTT. J is TRBJ2-2 and V is TRBV4-1, with D maybe TRBD2 (7 bases). Germline loops: CDR1 MGHRA, CDR2 YSYEKL. V gave up 0 bases and J gave up 4 bases, with 12 bases separating them. The CDR3 consists of 16 residues.

There are a few counts of this clone. The chain is built from TRBV6-2 or TRBV6-3 and TRBJ2-2; D not resolved. The CDR3 has 16 amino acids. Trimming took off 0 bases at V and 6 bases at J, with 14 bases between the two ends. Germline CDR1 is MNHEY and CDR2 is SVGEGT. The CDR3 protein is CASSYSGGPVSGELFF. The CDR3 DNA reads TGTGCCAGCAGTTACTCAGGCGGCCCCGTATCCGGGGAGCTGTTTTTT.

J is TRBJ2-1 and V is TRBV27, with 10 bases identical to TRBD2. The CDR3 consists of 15 residues. Trimming cost V 5 bases and J 7 bases; bases outside gene matches: 8. CDR1 and CDR2 (germline): MNHEY, SMNVEV (reference sequence). The CDR3 DNA reads as TGTGCCAGCAGTATAACCGGACTAGCGGCAAATGAGCAGTTCTTC. This encodes CASSITGLAANEQFF.

This sequence joins TRBV6-6 and TRBJ2-1, with 14 bases matching TRBD2. V lost 7 bases, J lost 12 bases, and 11 bases stayed unmatched. This CDR3 comprises 15 residues. CDR1 MNHNY and CDR2 SVGAGI come from the germline V gene (reference sequence). CDR3 amino acids: CASNGLAGGPMGQFF. CDR3 bases: TGTGCCAGCAACGGACTAGCGGGGGGCCCTATGGGGCAGTTCTTC.

This rearrangement joins TRBV28 to TRBJ2-3; 8 positions agree with TRBD2. CDR1 is MDHEN, CDR2 SYDVKM, per germline. V was pared by 1 base and J by 2 bases, with 11 bases of the junction left unmatched. The CDR3 has 18 residues. The chain's CDR3 is CASSLSVRTGGNTDTQYF. DNA for the CDR3: TGTGCCAGCAGTTTATCGGTTCGTACGGGAGGGAACACAGATACGCAGTATTTT. The entire variable domain, with the rest obtained from reference TRBV28 and TRBJ2-3, is as follows: DVKVTQSSRYLVKRTGEKVFLECVQDMDHENMFWYRQDPGLGLRLIYFSYDVKMKEKGDIPEGYSVSREKKERFSLILESASTNQTSMYLCASSLSVRTGGNTDTQYFGPGTRLTVL.

The chain couples TRBV7-2 to TRBJ1-1, with 8 bases identical to TRBD1. Germline trimming cut 5 bases from V and 1 base from J; bases unmatched to any gene: 6. Germline loops: CDR1 SGHTA, CDR2 FQGNSA. The CDR3 is made up of 15 amino acids. The CDR3 is CASSPRTGSNTEAFF. The CDR3 nucleotides read TGTGCCAGCAGCCCCCGGACAGGGTCGAACACTGAAGCTTTCTTT.

CDR3 residues: CASSQDKSRGEEKLFF. CDR3 DNA sequence: TGTGCCAGCAGCCAAGATAAGAGCAGGGGGGAGGAAAAACTGTTTTTT. V usage is TRBV4-2 and J usage is TRBJ1-4, with 7 bases identical to TRBD1. The germline CDR1 and CDR2 sequences are LGHNA and YNFKEQ. The CDR3 length is 16 residues. The V segment lost 0 bases and the J segment 8 bases; nucleotides outside the gene matches: 9.

The CDR3 coding sequence is TGTGCCAGCAGCACCAGGGGCGGGGAGCTGTTTTTT. Its translation: CASSTRGGELFF. The gene calls are TRBV2 and TRBJ2-2; TRBD1 might be the D (6 bases). Germline CDR1 is SNHLY and CDR2 is FYNNEI. The CDR3 consists of 12 residues. Trimming cost V 6 bases and J 7 bases, with 9 bases left between them.

This chain uses TRBV13 with TRBJ2-5; D perhaps matches TRBD2 (6 bases). The CDR3 sequence is 14 residues long. In germline, CDR1 is PRHDT, CDR2 FYEKMQ (reference sequence). Trimming shortened V by 5 bases and J by 5 bases, and 15 bases separated the two germline ends. The CDR3 DNA is TGTGCCAGCAGCCTCCGGGCCCGGGGGGAGACCCAGTACTTC. It encodes CASSLRARGETQYF.

The V call is TRBV19, the J call TRBJ2-5; 13 bases are shared with TRBD2. V dropped 3 bases and J dropped 4; count of bases not matched to a gene: 5. Germline V lookup: CDR1 LNHDA, CDR2 SQIVND (reference sequence). This CDR3 is 16 amino acids long. The CDR3 loop is CASSIPGTSGAETQYF. CDR3 nucleotide sequence: TGTGCCAGTAGTATTCCCGGGACTAGCGGGGCAGAGACCCAGTACTTC.

The chain carries TRBV7-9 and TRBJ2-3, with D hard to call. CDR1 and CDR2 (germline): SEHNR, FQNEAQ (reference sequence). V dropped 6 bases and J dropped 4 bases, with 14 bases sitting between them. This CDR3 is built from 14 residues. The CDR3 DNA is TGTGCCAGCAGTTCTCACGGGTCTGCAGATACGCAGTATTTT. Translation gives CASSSHGSADTQYF. The variable domain in full, with the rest retrieved from reference TRBV7-9 and TRBJ2-3, is DTGVSQNPRHKITKRGQNVTFRCDPISEHNRLYWYRQTLGQGPEFLTYFQNEAQLEKSRLLSDRFSAERPKGSFSTLEIQRTEQGDSAMYLCASSSHGSADTQYFGPGTRLTVL.